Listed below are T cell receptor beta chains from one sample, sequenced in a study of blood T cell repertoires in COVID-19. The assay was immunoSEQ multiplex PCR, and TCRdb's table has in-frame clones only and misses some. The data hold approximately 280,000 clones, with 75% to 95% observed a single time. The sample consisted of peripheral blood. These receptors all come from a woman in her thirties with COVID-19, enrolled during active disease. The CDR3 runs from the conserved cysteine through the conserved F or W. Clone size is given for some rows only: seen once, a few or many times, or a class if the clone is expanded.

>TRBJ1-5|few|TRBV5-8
CASRGPYSNQPQHF
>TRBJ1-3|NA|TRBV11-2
CASSQGDGNTIYF
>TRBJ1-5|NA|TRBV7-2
CASSRTGGNQPQHF
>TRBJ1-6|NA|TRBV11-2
CASSLRGPLSSYNSPLHF
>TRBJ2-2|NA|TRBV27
CASGYSGAGELFF
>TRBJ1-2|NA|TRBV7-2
CASSPQEGGYTF
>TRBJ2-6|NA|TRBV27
CASSVTGDGANVLTF
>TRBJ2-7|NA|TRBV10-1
CASSGGLGFGEQYF
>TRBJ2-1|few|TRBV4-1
CASSQARRGLAGGQVDEQFF
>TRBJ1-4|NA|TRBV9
CASSVATGGNEKLFF
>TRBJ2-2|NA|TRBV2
CASRSLSRANTGELFF
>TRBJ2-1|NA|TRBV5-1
CASSSRQGALNEQFF
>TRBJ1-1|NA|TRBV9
CASSPKGRGDTEAFF
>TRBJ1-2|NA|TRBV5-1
CASSLGFRDGYTF
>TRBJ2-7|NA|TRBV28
CASSFHHGTSSYEQYF
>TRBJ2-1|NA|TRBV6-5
CASSSLAGAIEQFF
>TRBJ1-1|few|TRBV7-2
CASGPRGRGAEAFF